This record looks at one T cell receptor (beta chain) sequence and its context. Using its own MiXCR run on the 5' RACE reads, TCRdb lists one record per CDR3 protein. The sample includes about 240,000 distinct CDR3 sequences, 8.5% to 9.5% seen only once; the top ten take under 25%. This record comes from a study of T-cell memory formation after mild COVID-19. The germline V gene encodes CDR1 MNHEY and CDR2 SVGAGI. V trimming: 6 bases; J trimming: 0 bases; junction bases outside the gene matches: 4. The length of the CDR3 is 15 residues. The TCR sequence derives from a young man who had mild COVID-19 (a few samples of this study predate the infection). Cell type and time point are not known. Sample: PBMCs or a T cell subset sorted from them (not recorded which). This chain links TRBV6-5 with TRBJ1-5, with 8 bases lining up with TRBD1. The CDR3, as DNA: TGTGCCAGCAGGCTGACAGGGGCTAGCAATCAGCCCCAGCATTTT. Protein sequence: CASRLTGASNQPQHF.